What follows is one TCR beta chain and its context. This sample was included in a study of blood T cell repertoires in COVID-19. On the study more broadly: Acute and convalescent COVID-19 samples came from the United States, Italy and Spain. The cDNA or gDNA used as material had been derived from T cells, B-cell-depleted T cells, or PBMCs.

CDR3 length: 14 residues. Germline CDR1 LNHNV, CDR2 YYDKDF (reference sequence). V was shortened by 0 bases and J by 2 bases, with 8 bases between the two germline ends. Authors' analysis steps: Amplification with reference gene primers provided the estimates of nucleated cell counts. The method was immunoSEQ multiplex PCR; TCRdb's version includes in-frame clones alone and lacks a portion of them. V and J calls and clone size are given by that table; D and trimming were obtained from the DNA. The sample shows more than 150,000 clones, around four fifths of them seen only once. The source is a woman aged 25-40 years with acute or convalescent COVID-19. The sequenced material came from peripheral blood. The chain recombines TRBV15 with TRBJ2-7; D remains ambiguous. The CDR3 sequence is CATSRDHGTYEQYF. Here the CDR3 DNA reads TGTGCCACCAGCAGAGATCACGGTACCTACGAGCAGTACTTC.